This T cell receptor beta chain came from a study of shared clonotypes between healthy human individuals. Regarding the study as a whole: The four-donor shared clonotypes exceeded non-shared clonotypes in generation probability, with non-shared ones scoring lower.

A note on this clone: What it recognizes is unknown.

A split of CD4+ cells into CD45RA+ naive and CD45RA-negative memory subsets was performed. V was cut by 5 bases and J by 5 bases, with 19 bases left in between. The germline gives CDR1 SGHAT, CDR2 FQNNGV. CDR3 size: 16 residues. Sequencing used immunoSEQ multiplex PCR; TCRdb keeps in-frame clones, though not all of them. The sample lists about 2.3 million clones; 85% to 95% were seen once. The receptor was derived from a man aged 18-30 years in good health. Some clones in this sample may be carry-over from other donors' samples. Sequenced material: naive CD4+ T cells from PBMCs. Subset reported: CD45RA+ positively selected. V is TRBV11-2 and J is TRBJ2-1; D is ambiguous. CDR3 sequence: CASSPRRAETNNEQFF. DNA for the CDR3: TGTGCCAGCAGCCCTAGACGGGCAGAAACTAACAATGAGCAGTTCTTC.